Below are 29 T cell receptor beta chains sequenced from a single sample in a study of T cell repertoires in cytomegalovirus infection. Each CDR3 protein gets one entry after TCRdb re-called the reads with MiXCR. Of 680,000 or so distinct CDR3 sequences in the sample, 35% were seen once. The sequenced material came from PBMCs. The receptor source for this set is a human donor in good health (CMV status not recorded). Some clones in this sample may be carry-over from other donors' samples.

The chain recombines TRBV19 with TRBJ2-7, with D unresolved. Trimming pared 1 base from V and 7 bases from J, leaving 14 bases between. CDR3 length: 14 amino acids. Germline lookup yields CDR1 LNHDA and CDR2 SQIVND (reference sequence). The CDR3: CASSIAAVSGEQYF. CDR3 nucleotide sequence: TGTGCCAGTAGTATAGCGGCCGTAAGTGGGGAGCAGTACTTC. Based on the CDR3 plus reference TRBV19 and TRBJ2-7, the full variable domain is DGGITQSPKYLFRKEGQNVTLSCEQNLNHDAMYWYRQDPGQGLRLIYYSQIVNDFQKGDIAEGYSVSREKKESFPLTVTSAQKNPTAFYLCASSIAAVSGEQYFGPGTRLTVT.

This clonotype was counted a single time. CDR3: CASSIKAGSSYEQYF. The CDR3 DNA follows: TGTGCCAGTAGTATCAAAGCGGGAAGCTCCTACGAGCAGTACTTC. V is TRBV19 and J is TRBJ2-7, with TRBD2 identical over 7 bases. Trimming cost V 3 bases and J 0 bases; bases outside gene matches: 5. The CDR3 contains 15 residues. Germline V gene lookup returns CDR1 LNHDA and CDR2 SQIVND (reference sequence).

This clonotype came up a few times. The CDR3 loop is CASSLFQSNIQETQYF. The CDR3, as DNA: TGTGCCAGCAGTTTATTTCAGTCAAATATCCAAGAGACCCAGTACTTC. The chain has TRBV28 and TRBJ2-5; unclear D gene. Per germline, CDR1 MDHEN and CDR2 SYDVKM. The CDR3 runs 16 residues. V gave up 1 base and J gave up 1 base, with 13 bases separating them.

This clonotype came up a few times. This CDR3 reads CSAKYSSSSYEQYF. In DNA, the CDR3 is TGCAGTGCTAAATACAGCTCAAGCTCCTACGAGCAGTACTTC. The rearrangement uses TRBV20-1 and TRBJ2-7; D unresolved. The germline CDR1 and CDR2 sequences are DFQATT and SNEGSKA (reference sequence). The V gene lost 4 bases and the J gene lost 0 bases, with 13 bases spanning the gap. This CDR3 has 14 residues.

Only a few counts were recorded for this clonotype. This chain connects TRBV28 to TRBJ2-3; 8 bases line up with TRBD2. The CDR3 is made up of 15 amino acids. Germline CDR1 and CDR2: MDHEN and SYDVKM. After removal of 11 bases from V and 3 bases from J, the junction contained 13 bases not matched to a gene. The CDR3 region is CAWGERRGGTDTQYF. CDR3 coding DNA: TGTGCCTGGGGGGAGAGACGGGGGGGGACAGATACGCAGTATTTT.

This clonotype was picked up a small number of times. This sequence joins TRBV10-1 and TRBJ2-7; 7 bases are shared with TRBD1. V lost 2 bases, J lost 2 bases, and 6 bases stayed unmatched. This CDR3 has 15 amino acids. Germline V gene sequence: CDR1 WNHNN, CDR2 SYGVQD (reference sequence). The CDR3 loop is CASSEPSTGTYEQYF. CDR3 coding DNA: TGCGCCAGCAGTGAGCCTTCGACAGGGACCTACGAGCAGTACTTC.

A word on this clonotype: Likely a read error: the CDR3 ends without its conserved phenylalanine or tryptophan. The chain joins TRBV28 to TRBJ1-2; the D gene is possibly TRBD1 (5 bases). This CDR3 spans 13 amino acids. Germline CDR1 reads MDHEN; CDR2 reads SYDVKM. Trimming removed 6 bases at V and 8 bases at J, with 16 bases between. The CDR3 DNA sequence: TGTGCCAGCAGACCCGACAGCTTACAGGGCTACACCATC. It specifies CASRPDSLQGYTI.

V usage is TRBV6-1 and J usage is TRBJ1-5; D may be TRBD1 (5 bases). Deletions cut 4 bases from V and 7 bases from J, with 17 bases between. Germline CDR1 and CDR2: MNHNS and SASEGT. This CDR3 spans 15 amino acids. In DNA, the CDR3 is TGTGCCAGCAGTGGGGGCTGGGGGTCGGGGCAGCCCCAGCATTTT. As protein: CASSGGWGSGQPQHF.

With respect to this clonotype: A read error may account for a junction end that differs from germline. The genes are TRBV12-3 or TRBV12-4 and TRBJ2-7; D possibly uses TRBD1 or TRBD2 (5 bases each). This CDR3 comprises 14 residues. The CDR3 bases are TGTGCTAGCAGAGACTCCGGGGCAACGACAGAGCAGTACTTC. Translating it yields CASRDSGATTEQYF.

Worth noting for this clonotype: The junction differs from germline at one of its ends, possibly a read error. The DNA for the CDR3 is TGTGCCATTAGTAGTAGCCGGGGCCAAGAGACCCAGTACTTC. As protein: CAISSSRGQETQYF. The chain recombines TRBV19 with TRBJ2-5, with D possibly matching TRBD2 (5 bases). CDR1 and CDR2 (germline): LNHDA, SQIVND (reference sequence). The CDR3 loop spans 14 amino acids.

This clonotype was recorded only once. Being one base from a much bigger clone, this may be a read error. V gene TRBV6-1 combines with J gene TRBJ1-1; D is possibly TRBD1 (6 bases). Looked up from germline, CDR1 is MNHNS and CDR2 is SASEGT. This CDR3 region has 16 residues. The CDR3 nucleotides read TGTGCCAGCACCCCCCCATTGGGACATCTGAACAATGAAGCTTTCTTT. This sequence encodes CASTPPLGHLNNEAFF.

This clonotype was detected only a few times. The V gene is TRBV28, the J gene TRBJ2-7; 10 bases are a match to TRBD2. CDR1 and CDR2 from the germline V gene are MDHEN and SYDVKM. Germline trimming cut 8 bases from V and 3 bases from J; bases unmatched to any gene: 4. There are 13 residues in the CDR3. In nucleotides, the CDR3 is TGTGCCAGCTGGGGACTAGCGAACTACGAGCAGTACTTC. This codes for CASWGLANYEQYF.

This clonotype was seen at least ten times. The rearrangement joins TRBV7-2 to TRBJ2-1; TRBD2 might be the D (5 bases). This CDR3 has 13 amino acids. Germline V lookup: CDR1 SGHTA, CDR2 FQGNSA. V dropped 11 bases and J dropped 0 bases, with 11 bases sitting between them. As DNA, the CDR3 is TGTGCCGTGGGAGCGAGCTCCTACAATGAGCAGTTCTTC. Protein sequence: CAVGASSYNEQFF.

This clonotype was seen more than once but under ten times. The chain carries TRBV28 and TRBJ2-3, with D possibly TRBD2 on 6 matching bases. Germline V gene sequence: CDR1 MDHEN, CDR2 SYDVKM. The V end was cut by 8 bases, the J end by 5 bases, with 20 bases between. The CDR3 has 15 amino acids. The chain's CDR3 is CASLDDGGGEDTQYF. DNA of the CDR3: TGTGCCAGCCTCGATGATGGGGGAGGAGAAGATACGCAGTATTTT.

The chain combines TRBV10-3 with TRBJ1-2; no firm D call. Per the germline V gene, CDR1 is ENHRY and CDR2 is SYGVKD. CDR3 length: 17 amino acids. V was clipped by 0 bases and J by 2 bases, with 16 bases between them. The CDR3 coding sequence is TGTGCCATCAGTGAGTCGGATCCCGGCAGCCCAAACTATGGCTACACCTTC. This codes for CAISESDPGSPNYGYTF.

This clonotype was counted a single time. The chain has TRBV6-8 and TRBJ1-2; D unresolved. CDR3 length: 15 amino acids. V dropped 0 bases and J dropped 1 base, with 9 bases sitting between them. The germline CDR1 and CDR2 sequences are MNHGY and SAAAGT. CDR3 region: CASSYSALNNYGYTF. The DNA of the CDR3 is TGTGCCAGCAGTTACTCGGCCCTTAATAACTATGGCTACACCTTC.

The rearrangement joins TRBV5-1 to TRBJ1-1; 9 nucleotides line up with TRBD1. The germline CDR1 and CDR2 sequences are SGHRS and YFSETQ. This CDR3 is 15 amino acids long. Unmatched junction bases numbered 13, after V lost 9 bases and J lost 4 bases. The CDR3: CATGTTGGDSTEAFF. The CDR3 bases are TGCGCCACCGGGACTACAGGGGGCGATAGCACTGAAGCTTTCTTT.

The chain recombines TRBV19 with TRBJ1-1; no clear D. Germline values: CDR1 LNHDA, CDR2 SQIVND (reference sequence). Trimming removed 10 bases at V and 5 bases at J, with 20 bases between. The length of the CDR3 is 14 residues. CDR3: CATQSYSDFTEAFF. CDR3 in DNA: TGTGCCACCCAAAGTTACAGTGATTTTACTGAAGCTTTCTTT. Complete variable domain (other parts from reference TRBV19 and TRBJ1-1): DGGITQSPKYLFRKEGQNVTLSCEQNLNHDAMYWYRQDPGQGLRLIYYSQIVNDFQKGDIAEGYSVSREKKESFPLTVTSAQKNPTAFYLCATQSYSDFTEAFFGQGTRLTVV.

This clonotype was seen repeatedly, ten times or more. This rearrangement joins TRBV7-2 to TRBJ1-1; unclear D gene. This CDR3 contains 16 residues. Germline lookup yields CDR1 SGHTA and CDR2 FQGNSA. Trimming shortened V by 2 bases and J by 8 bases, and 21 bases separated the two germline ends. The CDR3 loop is CASSLSSLGRSPEAFF. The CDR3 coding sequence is TGTGCCAGCAGCTTAAGCAGCCTCGGCCGTTCCCCCGAAGCTTTCTTT.

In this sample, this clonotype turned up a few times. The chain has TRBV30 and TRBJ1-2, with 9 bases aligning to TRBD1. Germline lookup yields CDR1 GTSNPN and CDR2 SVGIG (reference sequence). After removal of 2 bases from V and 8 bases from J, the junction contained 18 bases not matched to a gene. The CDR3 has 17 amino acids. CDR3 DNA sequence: TGTGCCTGGAGTCCCTCCGGGACAGGGATTCTGGTGGGCGGCTACACCTTC. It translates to CAWSPSGTGILVGGYTF. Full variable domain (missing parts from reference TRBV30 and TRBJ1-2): SQTIHQWPATLVQPVGSPLSLECTVEGTSNPNLYWYRQAAGRGLQLLFYSVGIGQISSEVPQNLSASRPQDRQFILSSKKLLLSDSGFYLCAWSPSGTGILVGGYTFGSGTRLTVV.

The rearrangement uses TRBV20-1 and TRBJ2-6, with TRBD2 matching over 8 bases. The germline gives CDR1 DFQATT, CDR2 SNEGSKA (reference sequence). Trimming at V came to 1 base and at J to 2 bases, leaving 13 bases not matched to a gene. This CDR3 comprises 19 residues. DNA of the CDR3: TGCAGTGCTAGAGCAAGCGGGACTAGTCATTTGCCTGGGGCCAACGTCCTGACTTTC. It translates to CSARASGTSHLPGANVLTF.

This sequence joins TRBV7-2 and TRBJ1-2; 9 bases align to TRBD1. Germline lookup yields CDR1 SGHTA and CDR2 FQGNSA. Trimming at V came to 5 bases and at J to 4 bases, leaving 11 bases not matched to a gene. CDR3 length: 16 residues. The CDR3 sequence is CASSPTWTGAGYGYTF. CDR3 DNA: TGTGCCAGCAGCCCGACTTGGACAGGGGCCGGCTATGGCTACACCTTC.

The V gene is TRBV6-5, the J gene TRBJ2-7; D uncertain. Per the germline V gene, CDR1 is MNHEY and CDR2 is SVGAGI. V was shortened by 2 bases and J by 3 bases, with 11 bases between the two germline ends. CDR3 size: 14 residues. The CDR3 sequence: CASSYSEGNYEQYF. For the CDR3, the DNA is TGTGCCAGCAGTTACAGTGAAGGGAACTACGAGCAGTACTTC.

CDR3 sequence reads: CASSSGTTRGELFF. The CDR3 DNA reads as TGTGCCAGCAGCTCCGGGACTACCCGCGGGGAGCTGTTTTTT. The chain carries TRBV7-6 and TRBJ2-2; 7 nucleotides line up with TRBD2. This CDR3 contains 14 residues. The germline CDR1 and CDR2 sequences are SGHVS and FNYEAQ. With V trimmed by 4 bases and J by 7 bases, 6 bases remained unmatched. The whole variable domain, filled in from reference TRBV7-6 and TRBJ2-2, reads GAGVSQSPRYKVTKRGQDVALRCDPISGHVSLYWYRQALGQGPEFLTYFNYEAQQDKSGLPNDRFSAERPEGSISTLTIQRTEQRDSAMYRCASSSGTTRGELFFGEGSRLTVL.

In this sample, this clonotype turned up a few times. CDR3 nucleotides: TGTGCCAGTAGTATAGCCGATCGGGAGCCCCAGCATTTT. It specifies CASSIADREPQHF. The V gene is TRBV19, the J gene TRBJ1-5; D is ambiguous. The CDR3 consists of 13 residues. CDR1 and CDR2 from the germline V gene are LNHDA and SQIVND (reference sequence). V was cut by 1 base and J by 8 bases, with 9 bases left in between.

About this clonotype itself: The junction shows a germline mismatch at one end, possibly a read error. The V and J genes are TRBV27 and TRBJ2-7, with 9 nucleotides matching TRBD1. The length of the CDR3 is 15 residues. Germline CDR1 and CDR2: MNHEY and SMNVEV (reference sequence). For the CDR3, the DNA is TGTGCCAGCAGGACACAGGGGGCCCTTGCCTACGAGCACTACTTC. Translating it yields CASRTQGALAYEHYF.

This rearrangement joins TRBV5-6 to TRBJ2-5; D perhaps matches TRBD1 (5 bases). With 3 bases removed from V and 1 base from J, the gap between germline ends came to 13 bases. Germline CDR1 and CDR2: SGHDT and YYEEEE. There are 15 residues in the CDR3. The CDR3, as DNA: TGTGCCAGCAGCTACCCCTTAGGGGTCCAAGAGACCCAGTACTTC. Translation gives CASSYPLGVQETQYF.

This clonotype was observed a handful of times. The CDR3 loop is CASSSQGASTEAFF. CDR3 sequence (DNA): TGTGCCAGCAGCTCTCAGGGGGCGAGCACTGAAGCTTTCTTT. The V and J genes are TRBV7-6 and TRBJ1-1, with 8 bases fitting TRBD1. Germline assignment: CDR1 SGHVS and CDR2 FNYEAQ. With V trimmed by 4 bases and J by 4 bases, 5 bases remained unmatched. This CDR3 is 14 amino acids long.

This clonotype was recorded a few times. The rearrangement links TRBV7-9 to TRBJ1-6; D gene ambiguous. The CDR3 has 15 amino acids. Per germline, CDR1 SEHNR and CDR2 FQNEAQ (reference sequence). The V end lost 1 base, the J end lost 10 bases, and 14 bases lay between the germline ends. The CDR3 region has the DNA TGTGCCAGCAGCTTAGTCCAGACGAATCACTCACCCCTCCACTTT. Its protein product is CASSLVQTNHSPLHF.